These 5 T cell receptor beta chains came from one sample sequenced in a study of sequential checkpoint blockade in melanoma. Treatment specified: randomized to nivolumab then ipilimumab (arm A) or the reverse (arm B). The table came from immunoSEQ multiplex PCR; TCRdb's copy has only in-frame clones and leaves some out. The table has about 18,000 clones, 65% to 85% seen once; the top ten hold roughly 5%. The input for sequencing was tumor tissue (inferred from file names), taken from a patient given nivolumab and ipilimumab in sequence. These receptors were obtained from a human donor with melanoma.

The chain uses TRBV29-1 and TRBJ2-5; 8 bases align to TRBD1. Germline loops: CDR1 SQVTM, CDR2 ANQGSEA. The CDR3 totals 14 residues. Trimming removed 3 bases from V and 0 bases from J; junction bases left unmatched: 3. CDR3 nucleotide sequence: TGCAGCGTTGAGGACAGGGAGTACCAAGAGACCCAGTACTTC. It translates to CSVEDREYQETQYF.

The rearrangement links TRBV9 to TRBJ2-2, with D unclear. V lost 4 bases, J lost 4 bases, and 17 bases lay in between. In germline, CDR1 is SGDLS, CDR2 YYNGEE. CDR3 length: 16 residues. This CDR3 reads CASSPRDGDPTGELFF. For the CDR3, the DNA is TGTGCCAGCAGCCCCCGAGATGGCGACCCCACCGGGGAGCTGTTTTTT.

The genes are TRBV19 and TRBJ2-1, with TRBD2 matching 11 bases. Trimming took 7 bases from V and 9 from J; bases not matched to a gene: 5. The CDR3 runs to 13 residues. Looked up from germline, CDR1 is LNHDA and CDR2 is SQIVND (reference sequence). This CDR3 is CASTVAGGGEQFF. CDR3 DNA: TGTGCCAGTACCGTAGCGGGAGGGGGTGAGCAGTTCTTC.

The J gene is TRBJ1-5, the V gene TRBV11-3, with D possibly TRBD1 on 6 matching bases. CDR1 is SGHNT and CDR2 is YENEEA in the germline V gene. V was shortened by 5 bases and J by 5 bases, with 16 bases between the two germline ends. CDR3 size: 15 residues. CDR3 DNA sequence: TGTGCCAGCAGCCAAGCCTGGGACATCGATCAGCCCCAGCATTTT. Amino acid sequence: CASSQAWDIDQPQHF.

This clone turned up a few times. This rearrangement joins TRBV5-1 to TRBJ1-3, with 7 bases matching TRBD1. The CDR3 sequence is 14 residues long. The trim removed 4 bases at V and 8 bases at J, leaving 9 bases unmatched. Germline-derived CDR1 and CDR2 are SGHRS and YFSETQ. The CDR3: CASSPNRGADTIYF. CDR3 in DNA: TGCGCCAGCAGCCCGAACAGGGGAGCGGACACCATATATTTT. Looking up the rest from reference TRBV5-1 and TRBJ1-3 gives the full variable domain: KAGVTQTPRYLIKTRGQQVTLSCSPISGHRSVSWYQQTPGQGLQFLFEYFSETQRNKGNFPGRFSGRQFSNSRSEMNVSTLELGDSALYLCASSPNRGADTIYFGEGSWLTVV.